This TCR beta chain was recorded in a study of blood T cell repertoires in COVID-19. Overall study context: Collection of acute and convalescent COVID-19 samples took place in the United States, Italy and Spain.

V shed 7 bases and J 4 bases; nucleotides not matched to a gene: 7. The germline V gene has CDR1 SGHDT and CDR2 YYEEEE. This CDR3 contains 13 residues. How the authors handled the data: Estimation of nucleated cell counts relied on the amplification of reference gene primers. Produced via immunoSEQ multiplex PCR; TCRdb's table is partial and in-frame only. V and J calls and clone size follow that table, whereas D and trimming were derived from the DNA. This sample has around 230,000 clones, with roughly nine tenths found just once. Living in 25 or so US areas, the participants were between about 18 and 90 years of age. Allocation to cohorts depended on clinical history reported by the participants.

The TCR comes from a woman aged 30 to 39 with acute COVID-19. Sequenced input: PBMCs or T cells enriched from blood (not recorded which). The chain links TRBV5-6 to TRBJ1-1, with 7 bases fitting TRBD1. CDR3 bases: TGTGCCAGCCGTTCGACAGGGTTCACTGAAGCTTTCTTT. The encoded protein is CASRSTGFTEAFF.